These 20 T cell receptor beta chains were all obtained from the same sample, sequenced in a study of T cell repertoires in cytomegalovirus infection. No antigen has been identified for these receptors. TCRdb called the reads again in MiXCR, with one record for every CDR3 protein. This table has roughly 920,000 distinct CDR3 sequences, about a third appearing once. The sample was cultured CD8+ T cells from PBMCs, taken from culture after CMV antigen stimulation. Source of these receptors: a human donor in good health (CMV status not recorded). Some clones in this sample may be carry-over from other donors' samples.

This chain connects TRBV19 to TRBJ2-2; D is unresolved. The CDR3 totals 11 residues. CDR1 LNHDA and CDR2 SQIVND come from the germline V gene (reference sequence). V was cut by 4 bases and J by 9 bases, with 6 bases left in between. The CDR3 region is CASSSSWELFF. The CDR3, as DNA: TGTGCCAGTAGTAGCAGCTGGGAGCTGTTTTTT.

The CDR3 coding sequence is TGTGCCAGCAGCGGCGGGGACAGGGTCTACTATGGCTACACCTTC. Its translation is CASSGGDRVYYGYTF. The gene calls are TRBV9 and TRBJ1-2; the match to TRBD1 covers 9 bases. The J segment lost 3 bases and the V segment lost 3 bases, leaving 6 bases of the junction unmatched. Germline loops: CDR1 SGDLS, CDR2 YYNGEE. The CDR3 consists of 15 residues. The full variable domain, in which reference TRBV9 and TRBJ1-2 provide the parts outside the CDR3, is DSGVTQTPKHLITATGQRVTLRCSPRSGDLSVYWYQQSLDQGLQFLIQYYNGEERAKGNILERFSAQQFPDLHSELNLSSLELGDSALYFCASSGGDRVYYGYTFGSGTRLTVV.

The chain is built from TRBV12-3 or TRBV12-4 and TRBJ2-7; no firm D call. Trimming left V 5 bases short and J 0 bases short, with 14 bases between. The CDR3 has 15 residues. CDR3 in amino acids: CASSPHWTGSYEQYF. The CDR3 region has the DNA TGTGCCAGCAGTCCACACTGGACCGGCTCCTACGAGCAGTACTTC.

This clonotype has a handful of counts. The chain links TRBV7-6 to TRBJ1-1; D is unclear. Trimming took 2 bases from V and 3 from J, leaving 7 bases between them. This CDR3 is built from 13 residues. CDR1 is SGHVS and CDR2 is FNYEAQ in the germline V gene. CDR3 protein: CASSLTRDTEAFF. Here the CDR3 DNA reads TGTGCCAGCAGCTTAACAAGGGACACTGAAGCTTTCTTT.

In its sample, this clonotype was seen a few times. The chain uses TRBV6-2 or TRBV6-3 and TRBJ2-7; D ambiguous. V was cut by 6 bases and J by 6 bases, with 18 bases left in between. CDR3 length: 14 residues. Germline V CDR1 and CDR2: MNHEY, SVGEGT. CDR3 nucleotides: TGTGCCAGCAGCCCCCCAATGTCAGGCGGCGAGCAGTACGTC. It codes for CASSPPMSGGEQYV.

The chain joins TRBV6-5 to TRBJ2-1; 12 bases fit TRBD2. The trim removed 7 bases at V and 5 bases at J, leaving 6 bases unmatched. In germline, CDR1 is MNHEY, CDR2 SVGAGI. This CDR3 is built from 15 residues. CDR3 in amino acids: CASTMTSGGHNEQFF. The CDR3 nucleotides are TGTGCCAGCACCATGACTAGCGGGGGCCACAATGAGCAGTTCTTC.

This clonotype has more than one count but fewer than ten. The genes are TRBV7-6 and TRBJ2-7, with 12 bases aligning to TRBD2. CDR3 length: 15 residues. Germline V CDR1 and CDR2: SGHVS, FNYEAQ. The V segment lost 2 bases and the J segment 3 bases; nucleotides outside the gene matches: 2. The CDR3 reads CASSLRLAGDYEQYF. Here the CDR3 DNA reads TGTGCCAGCAGCTTAAGACTAGCGGGGGACTACGAGCAGTACTTC. Combining the CDR3 with reference TRBV7-6 and TRBJ2-7 gives the whole variable domain GAGVSQSPRYKVTKRGQDVALRCDPISGHVSLYWYRQALGQGPEFLTYFNYEAQQDKSGLPNDRFSAERPEGSISTLTIQRTEQRDSAMYRCASSLRLAGDYEQYFGPGTRLTVT.

The chain combines TRBV12-3 or TRBV12-4 with TRBJ2-7; 12 nucleotides line up with TRBD1. This CDR3 is 14 amino acids long. J gave up 5 bases and V 8 bases, and 7 bases lay outside the gene matches. The CDR3 reads CASGYGTGGDEQYF. DNA for the CDR3: TGTGCCAGCGGGTACGGGACAGGGGGCGACGAGCAGTACTTC.

V gene TRBV4-3 combines with J gene TRBJ1-4; D ambiguous. The CDR3 is 16 residues long. The V gene's germline CDR1 is LGHNA and CDR2 YSLEER. The V and J ends lost 0 bases and 7 bases respectively, with 15 bases between them. The CDR3: CASSQDRRLWGEKLFF. The CDR3 DNA sequence: TGCGCCAGCAGCCAAGATCGAAGACTTTGGGGTGAAAAACTGTTTTTT.

This clonotype was detected ten times or more. This chain links TRBV11-1 with TRBJ2-1, with 8 bases identical to TRBD1. This CDR3 region has 15 residues. Germline CDR1 reads SGHAT; CDR2 reads FQDESV (reference sequence). Trimming took 5 bases from V and 2 from J; bases not matched to a gene: 5. The CDR3 DNA sequence: TGTGCCAGCAGCCTGGACAGGGTCCCCTACAATGAGCAGTTCTTC. Translated, it gives CASSLDRVPYNEQFF.

This clonotype came up many times. This chain joins TRBV7-2 and TRBJ2-3; tentative D call: TRBD2 (7 bases). From germline, CDR1 is SGHTA and CDR2 FQGNSA. Between the trimmed V and J ends, which lost 2 bases and 0 bases, there was a span of 12 bases. The CDR3 extends over 16 amino acids. CDR3 coding DNA: TGTGCCAGCAGCTTATGGGCGGGGGCTAGCACAGATACGCAGTATTTT. It is translated as CASSLWAGASTDTQYF.

This clonotype was detected a few times. One end of the junction does not line up with germline, which may come from a read error. The chain joins TRBV15 to TRBJ1-5; possible D gene TRBD1, 5 bases. The germline CDR1 and CDR2 sequences are LNHNV and YYDKDF (reference sequence). CDR3 length: 15 amino acids. CDR3: CATSRDGGGNQPQHF. The CDR3 DNA reads TGTGCCACCAGTAGAGATGGAGGGGGCAATCAGCCCCAGCATTTT.

This clonotype was seen once. One end of the junction does not line up with germline, which may come from a read error. The rearrangement uses TRBV7-9 and TRBJ2-1, with D possibly called TRBD1 or TRBD2 (6 bases each). Germline-derived CDR1 and CDR2 are SEHNR and FQNEAQ (reference sequence). This CDR3 comprises 15 residues. This CDR3 is CASSLIGGSNNEQFF. The CDR3 nucleotides are TGTGCCAGCAGCTTGATCGGGGGCTCCAACAATGAGCAGTTCTTC.

This clonotype was seen only a few times. In DNA form, the CDR3 reads TGTGCCAGCAGCTTAGTCCAGGGGAAGAACACTGAAGCTTTCTTT. Translated: CASSLVQGKNTEAFF. The gene calls are TRBV7-6 and TRBJ1-1; a possible D gene is TRBD1 (6 bases). The CDR3 runs to 15 residues. Germline-derived CDR1 and CDR2 are SGHVS and FNYEAQ. V lost 1 base, J lost 1 base, and 10 bases lay in between.

V and J are TRBV27 and TRBJ2-1; D is unresolved. The length of the CDR3 is 13 residues. CDR1 MNHEY and CDR2 SMNVEV come from the germline V gene (reference sequence). Trimming cost V 3 bases and J 5 bases, with 8 bases left between them. The CDR3 sequence: CASSFGVHNEQFF. CDR3 sequence (DNA): TGTGCCAGCAGTTTTGGGGTTCACAATGAGCAGTTCTTC.

This sequence joins TRBV5-1 and TRBJ1-5, with D possibly TRBD1 on 5 matching bases. CDR1 and CDR2 from the germline V gene are SGHRS and YFSETQ. The CDR3 extends over 15 amino acids. Trimming took off 2 bases at V and 1 base at J, with 10 bases between the two ends. The CDR3, as DNA: TGCGCCAGCAGCTTTACAGGTGCAAGCAATCAGCCCCAGCATTTT. Translation gives CASSFTGASNQPQHF.

The V gene is TRBV6-5, the J gene TRBJ2-2; no clear D. Germline V gene data show CDR1 as MNHEY and CDR2 as SVGAGI. CDR3 length: 13 amino acids. With 6 bases removed from V and 6 bases from J, the gap between germline ends came to 11 bases. CDR3: CASSYHLAGELFF. CDR3 nucleotides: TGTGCCAGCAGCTATCACCTGGCCGGGGAGCTGTTTTTT.

A few counts support this clonotype. This rearrangement joins TRBV19 to TRBJ1-2; 10 nucleotides match TRBD1. Germline CDR1 LNHDA, CDR2 SQIVND (reference sequence). This CDR3 region has 13 residues. J gave up 9 bases and V 6 bases, and 7 bases lay outside the gene matches. The CDR3 DNA follows: TGTGCCAGTAGGACTGACAGGGGGCTGCGCTACACCTTC. This codes for CASRTDRGLRYTF.

This clonotype has just a few counts. The rearrangement links TRBV2 to TRBJ1-6, with D perhaps matching TRBD1 (6 bases). The CDR3 runs to 14 residues. Trimming took 6 bases from V and 6 from J, leaving 12 bases between them. Germline V gene sequence: CDR1 SNHLY, CDR2 FYNNEI. CDR3 nucleotides: TGTGCCAGCAGGCCGACAGGTCGTAATTCACCCCTCCACTTT. Its protein is CASRPTGRNSPLHF.

The sample holds many counts of this clonotype. The rearrangement joins TRBV4-1 to TRBJ2-3; no firm D call. Trimming stripped 0 bases from V and 5 bases from J, with 12 bases between. This CDR3 region has 15 residues. Looked up from germline, CDR1 is MGHRA and CDR2 is YSYEKL. The CDR3 here is CASSQDAALGDTQYF. The DNA for the CDR3 is TGCGCCAGCAGCCAAGATGCAGCGTTGGGAGATACGCAGTATTTT.